The 4 T cell receptor beta chains below all came from one sample that was sequenced in a study of T cell changes during pregnancy in multiple sclerosis. Assay used: immunoSEQ multiplex PCR; TCRdb lists only in-frame clones, some missing. The data hold some 140,000 clones, with around 95% observed a single time. The sample was peripheral blood, taken after pregnancy. The source of these receptors is a female donor with multiple sclerosis, enrolled in a pregnancy study.

The chain employs TRBV4-3 and TRBJ1-2; tentatively, D is TRBD1 (6 bases). The V gene lost 1 base and the J gene lost 3 bases, with 9 bases spanning the gap. Germline-derived CDR1 and CDR2 are LGHNA and YSLEER. This CDR3 comprises 14 residues. In nucleotides, the CDR3 is TGCGCCAGCAGCCAAGCAGGGGATTACTATGGCTACACCTTC. It is translated as CASSQAGDYYGYTF.

The chain uses TRBV6-5 and TRBJ2-2, with TRBD1 matching over 7 bases. Looked up from germline, CDR1 is MNHEY and CDR2 is SVGAGI. V gave up 2 bases and J gave up 7 bases; unmatched junction bases: 7. CDR3 size: 15 residues. In DNA form, the CDR3 reads TGTGCCAGCAGTTACCGTCCAGGGGGAAACGGGGAGCTGTTTTTT. Encoded protein: CASSYRPGGNGELFF.

This clone has just one count. J is TRBJ2-4 and V is TRBV27, with D possibly being TRBD2 (6 bases). V lost 7 bases to trimming and J lost 5 bases, with 18 bases between them. There are 15 residues in the CDR3. Germline CDR1 is MNHEY and CDR2 is SMNVEV (reference sequence). The CDR3, as DNA: TGTGCCAGCACAAGCGGGCCTCTTGGGGAAAACATTCAGTACTTC. Its protein is CASTSGPLGENIQYF.

The chain is built from TRBV29-1 and TRBJ1-1, with a weak D call TRBD1 (5 bases). Trimming removed 4 bases from V and 1 base from J, with 19 bases in between. This CDR3 has 16 residues. CDR1 SQVTM and CDR2 ANQGSEA come from the germline V gene. The CDR3 loop is CSVVPRGGATNTEAFF. In nucleotides, the CDR3 is TGCAGCGTTGTCCCCCGGGGAGGGGCGACGAACACTGAAGCTTTCTTT.